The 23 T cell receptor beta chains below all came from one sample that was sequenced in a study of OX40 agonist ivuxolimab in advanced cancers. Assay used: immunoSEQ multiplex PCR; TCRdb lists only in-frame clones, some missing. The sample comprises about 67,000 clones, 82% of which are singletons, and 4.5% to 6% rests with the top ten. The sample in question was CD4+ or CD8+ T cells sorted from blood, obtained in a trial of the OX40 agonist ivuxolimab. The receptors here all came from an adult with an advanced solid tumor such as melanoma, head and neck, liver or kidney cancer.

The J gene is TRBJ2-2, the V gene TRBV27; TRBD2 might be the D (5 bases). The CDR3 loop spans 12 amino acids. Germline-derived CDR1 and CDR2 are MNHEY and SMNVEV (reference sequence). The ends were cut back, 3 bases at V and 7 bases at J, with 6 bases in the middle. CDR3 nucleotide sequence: TGTGCCAGCAGTTTCCGGGGCGGGGAGCTGTTTTTT. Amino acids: CASSFRGGELFF.

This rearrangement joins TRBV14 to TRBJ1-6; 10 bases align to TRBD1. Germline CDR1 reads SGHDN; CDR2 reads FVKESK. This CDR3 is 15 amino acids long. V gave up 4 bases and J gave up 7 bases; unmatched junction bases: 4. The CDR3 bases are TGTGCCAGCAGCCCGACAGGGGGCCGGAATTCACCCCTCCACTTT. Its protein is CASSPTGGRNSPLHF.

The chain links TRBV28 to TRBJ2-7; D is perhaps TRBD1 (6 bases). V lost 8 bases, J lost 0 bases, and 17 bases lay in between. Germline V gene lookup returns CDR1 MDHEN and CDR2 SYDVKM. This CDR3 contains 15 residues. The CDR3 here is CASYSSGTLSYEQYF. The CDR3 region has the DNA TGTGCCAGCTATAGCTCCGGGACACTCTCCTACGAGCAGTACTTC.

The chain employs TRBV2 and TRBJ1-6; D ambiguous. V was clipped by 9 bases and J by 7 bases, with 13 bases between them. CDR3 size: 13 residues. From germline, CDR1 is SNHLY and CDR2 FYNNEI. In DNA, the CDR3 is TGTGCCAGTACGGGGAGCCGGAATTCACCCCTCCACTTT. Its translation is CASTGSRNSPLHF.

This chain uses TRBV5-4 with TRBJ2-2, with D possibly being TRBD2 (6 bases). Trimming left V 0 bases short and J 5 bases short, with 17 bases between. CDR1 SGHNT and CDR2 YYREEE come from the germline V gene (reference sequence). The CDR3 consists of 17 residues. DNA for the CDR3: TGTGCCAGCAGCTTGGGGGACTCCTCGGGTGGGACCGGGGAGCTGTTTTTT. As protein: CASSLGDSSGGTGELFF.

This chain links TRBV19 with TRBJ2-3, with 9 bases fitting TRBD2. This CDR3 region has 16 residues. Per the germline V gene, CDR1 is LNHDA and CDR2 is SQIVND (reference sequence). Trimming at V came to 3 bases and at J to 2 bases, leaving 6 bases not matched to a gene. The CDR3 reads CASSIGLAGNTDTQYF. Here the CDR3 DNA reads TGTGCCAGTAGTATTGGGCTAGCGGGGAACACAGATACGCAGTATTTT.

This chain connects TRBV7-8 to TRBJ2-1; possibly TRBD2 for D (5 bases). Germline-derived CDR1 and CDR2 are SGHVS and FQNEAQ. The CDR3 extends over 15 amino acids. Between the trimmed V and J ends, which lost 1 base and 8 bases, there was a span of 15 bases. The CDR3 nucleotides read TGTGCCAGCAGCTTAGTGGGCGGGTCTGGCGATGAGCAGTTCTTC. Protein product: CASSLVGGSGDEQFF.

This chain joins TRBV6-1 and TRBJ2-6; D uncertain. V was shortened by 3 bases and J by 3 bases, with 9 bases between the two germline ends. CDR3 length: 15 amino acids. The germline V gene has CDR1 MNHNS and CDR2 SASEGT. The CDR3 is CASSEEGSGANVLTF. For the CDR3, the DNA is TGTGCCAGCAGTGAGGAAGGAAGTGGGGCCAACGTCCTGACTTTC.

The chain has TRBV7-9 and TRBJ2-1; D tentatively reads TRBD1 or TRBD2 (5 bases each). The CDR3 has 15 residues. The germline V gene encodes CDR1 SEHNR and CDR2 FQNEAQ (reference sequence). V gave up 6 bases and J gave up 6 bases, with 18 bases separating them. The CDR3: CASRPPRDAANEQFF. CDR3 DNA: TGTGCCAGCAGGCCACCCAGGGACGCGGCCAATGAGCAGTTCTTC.

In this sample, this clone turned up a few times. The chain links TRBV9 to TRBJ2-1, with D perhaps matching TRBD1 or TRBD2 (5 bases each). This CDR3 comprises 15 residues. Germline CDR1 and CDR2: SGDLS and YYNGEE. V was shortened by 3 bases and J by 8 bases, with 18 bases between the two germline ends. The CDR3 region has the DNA TGTGCCAGCAGCGAGGGGAGTATAAGTGGCGATGAGCAGTTCTTC. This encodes CASSEGSISGDEQFF.

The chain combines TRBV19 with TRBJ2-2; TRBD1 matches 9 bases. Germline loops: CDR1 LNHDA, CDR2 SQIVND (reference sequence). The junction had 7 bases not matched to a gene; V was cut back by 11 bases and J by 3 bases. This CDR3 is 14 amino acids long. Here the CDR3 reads CACGDRADTGELFF. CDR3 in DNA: TGTGCCTGCGGGGACAGGGCGGACACCGGGGAGCTGTTTTTT.

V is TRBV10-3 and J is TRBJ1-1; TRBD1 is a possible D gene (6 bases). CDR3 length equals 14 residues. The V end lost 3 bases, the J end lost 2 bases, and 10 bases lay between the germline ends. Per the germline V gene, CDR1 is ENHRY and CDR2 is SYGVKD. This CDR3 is CAISEKGGNTEAFF. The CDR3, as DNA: TGTGCCATCAGTGAAAAGGGGGGAAACACTGAAGCTTTCTTT.

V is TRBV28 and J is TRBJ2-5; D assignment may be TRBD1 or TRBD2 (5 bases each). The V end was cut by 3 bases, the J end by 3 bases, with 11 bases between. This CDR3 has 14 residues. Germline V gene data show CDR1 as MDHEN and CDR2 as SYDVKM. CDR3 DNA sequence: TGTGCCAGCAGTTTTCAGTGGGGGAAAGAGACCCAGTACTTC. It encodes CASSFQWGKETQYF.

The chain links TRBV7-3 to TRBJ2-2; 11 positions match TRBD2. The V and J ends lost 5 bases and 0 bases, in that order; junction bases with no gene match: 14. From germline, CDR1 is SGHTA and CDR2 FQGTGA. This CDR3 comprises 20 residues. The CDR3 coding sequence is TGTGCCAGCAGCCCCAGAAGGACTAGCGGGTCTTCACCGAACACCGGGGAGCTGTTTTTT. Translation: CASSPRRTSGSSPNTGELFF.

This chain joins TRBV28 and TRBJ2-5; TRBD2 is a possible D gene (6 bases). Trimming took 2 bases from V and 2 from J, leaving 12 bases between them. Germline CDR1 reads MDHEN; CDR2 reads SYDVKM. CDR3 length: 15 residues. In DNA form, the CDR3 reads TGTGCCAGCAGTTTAGCGGGCGGGGATCAAGAGACCCAGTACTTC. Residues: CASSLAGGDQETQYF. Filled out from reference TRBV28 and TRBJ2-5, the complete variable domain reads DVKVTQSSRYLVKRTGEKVFLECVQDMDHENMFWYRQDPGLGLRLIYFSYDVKMKEKGDIPEGYSVSREKKERFSLILESASTNQTSMYLCASSLAGGDQETQYFGPGTRLLVL.

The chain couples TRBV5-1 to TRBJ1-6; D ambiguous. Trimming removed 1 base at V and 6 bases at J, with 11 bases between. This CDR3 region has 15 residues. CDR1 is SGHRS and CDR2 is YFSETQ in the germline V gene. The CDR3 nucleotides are TGCGCCAGCAGCTTGTCAGGAGCCTTTAATTCACCCCTCCACTTT. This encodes CASSLSGAFNSPLHF.

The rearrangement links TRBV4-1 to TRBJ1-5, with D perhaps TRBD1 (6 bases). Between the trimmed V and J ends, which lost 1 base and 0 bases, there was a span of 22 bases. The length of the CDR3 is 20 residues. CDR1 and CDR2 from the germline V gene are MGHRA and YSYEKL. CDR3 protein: CASSQANPLRGQRSNQPQHF. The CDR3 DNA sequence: TGCGCCAGCAGCCAAGCTAATCCGTTAAGAGGACAGCGTAGCAATCAGCCCCAGCATTTT.

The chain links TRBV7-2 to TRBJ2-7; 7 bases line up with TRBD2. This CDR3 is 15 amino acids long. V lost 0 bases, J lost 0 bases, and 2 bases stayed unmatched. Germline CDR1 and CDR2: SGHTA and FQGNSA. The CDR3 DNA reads TGTGCCAGCAGCTTAGCAGCTAGCGGCTCCTACGAGCAGTACTTC. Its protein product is CASSLAASGSYEQYF.

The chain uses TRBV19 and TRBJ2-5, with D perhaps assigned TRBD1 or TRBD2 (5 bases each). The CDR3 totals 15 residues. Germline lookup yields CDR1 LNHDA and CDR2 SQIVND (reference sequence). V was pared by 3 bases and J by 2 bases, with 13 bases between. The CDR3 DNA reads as TGTGCCAGTAGTATTCTGGGGGTGACTCAAGAGACCCAGTACTTC. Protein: CASSILGVTQETQYF.

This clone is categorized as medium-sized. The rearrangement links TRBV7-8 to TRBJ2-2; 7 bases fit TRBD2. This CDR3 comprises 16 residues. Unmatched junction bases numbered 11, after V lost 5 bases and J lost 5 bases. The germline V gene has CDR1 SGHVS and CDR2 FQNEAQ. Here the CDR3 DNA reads TGTGCCAGCAGCCTCGAGGGCGGGAGAGGAACCGGGGAGCTGTTTTTT. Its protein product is CASSLEGGRGTGELFF.

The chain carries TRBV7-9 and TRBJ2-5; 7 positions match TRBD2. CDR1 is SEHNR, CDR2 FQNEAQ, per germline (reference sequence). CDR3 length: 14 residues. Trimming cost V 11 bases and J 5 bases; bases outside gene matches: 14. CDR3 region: CAATRPGGGETQYF. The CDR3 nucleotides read TGTGCCGCTACCCGGCCCGGGGGAGGGGAGACCCAGTACTTC.

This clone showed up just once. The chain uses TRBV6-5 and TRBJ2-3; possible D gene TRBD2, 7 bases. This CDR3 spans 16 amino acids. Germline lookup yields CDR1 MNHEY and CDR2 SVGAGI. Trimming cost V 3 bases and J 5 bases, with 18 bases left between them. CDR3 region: CASSYSLWGGQDTQYF. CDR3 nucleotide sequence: TGTGCCAGCAGTTATTCCCTCTGGGGGGGCCAAGATACGCAGTATTTT.

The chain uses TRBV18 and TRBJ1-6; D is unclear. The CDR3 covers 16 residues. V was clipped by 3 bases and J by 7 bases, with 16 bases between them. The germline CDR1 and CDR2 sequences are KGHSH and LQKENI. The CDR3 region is CASSPISRVPNSPLHF. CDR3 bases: TGTGCCAGCTCACCTATTTCTCGTGTCCCCAATTCACCCCTCCACTTT.